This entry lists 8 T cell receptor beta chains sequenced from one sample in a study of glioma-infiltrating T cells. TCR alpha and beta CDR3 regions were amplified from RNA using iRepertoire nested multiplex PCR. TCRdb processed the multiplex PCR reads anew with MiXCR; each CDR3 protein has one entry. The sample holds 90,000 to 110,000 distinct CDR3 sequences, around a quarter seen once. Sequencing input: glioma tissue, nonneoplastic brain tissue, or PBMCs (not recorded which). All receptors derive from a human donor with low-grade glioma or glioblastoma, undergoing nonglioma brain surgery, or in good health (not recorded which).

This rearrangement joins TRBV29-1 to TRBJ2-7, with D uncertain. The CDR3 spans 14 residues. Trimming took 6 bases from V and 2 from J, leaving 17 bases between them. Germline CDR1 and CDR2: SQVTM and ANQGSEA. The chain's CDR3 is CSVLWAGSPYEQYF. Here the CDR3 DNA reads TGCAGCGTCCTCTGGGCAGGATCCCCCTACGAGCAGTACTTC.

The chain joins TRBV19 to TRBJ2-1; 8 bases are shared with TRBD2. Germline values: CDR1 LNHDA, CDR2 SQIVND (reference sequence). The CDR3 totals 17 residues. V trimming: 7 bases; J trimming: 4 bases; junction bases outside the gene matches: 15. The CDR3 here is CASTQLGTRGIYNEQFF. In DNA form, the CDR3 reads TGTGCCAGTACCCAACTGGGGACTAGAGGGATTTACAATGAGCAGTTCTTC.

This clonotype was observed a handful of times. The CDR3 loop is CASSFDPSAKNIQYF. DNA for the CDR3: TGCGCCAGCAGCTTCGACCCCTCCGCCAAAAACATTCAGTACTTC. The chain carries TRBV5-1 and TRBJ2-4; D call uncertain. Between the trimmed V and J ends, which lost 2 bases and 1 base, there was a span of 10 bases. Germline CDR1 and CDR2: SGHRS and YFSETQ. The CDR3 runs 15 residues. Looking up the rest from reference TRBV5-1 and TRBJ2-4 gives the full variable domain: KAGVTQTPRYLIKTRGQQVTLSCSPISGHRSVSWYQQTPGQGLQFLFEYFSETQRNKGNFPGRFSGRQFSNSRSEMNVSTLELGDSALYLCASSFDPSAKNIQYFGAGTRLSVL.

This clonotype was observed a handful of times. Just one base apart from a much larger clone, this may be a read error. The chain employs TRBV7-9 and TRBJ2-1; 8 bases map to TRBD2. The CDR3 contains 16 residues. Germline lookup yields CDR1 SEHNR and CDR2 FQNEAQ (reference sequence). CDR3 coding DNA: TGTGCCAGCAGCTTAGGTCCATCGGCGGGGGGCAATGAGCAGTCCTTC. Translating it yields CASSLGPSAGGNEQSF.

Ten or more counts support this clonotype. CDR3 DNA sequence: TGCAGCGCTACGGACCAGGCCAACGAGCAGTACTTC. Its translation: CSATDQANEQYF. The genes are TRBV29-1 and TRBJ2-7; D uncertain. The germline V gene has CDR1 SQVTM and CDR2 ANQGSEA. This CDR3 is built from 12 residues. The V end was cut by 7 bases, the J end by 5 bases, with 15 bases between.

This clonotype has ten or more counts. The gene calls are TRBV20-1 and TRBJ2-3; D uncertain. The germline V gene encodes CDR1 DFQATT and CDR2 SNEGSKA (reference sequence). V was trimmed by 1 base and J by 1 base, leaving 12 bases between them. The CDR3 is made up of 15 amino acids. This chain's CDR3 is CSARALPVGTDTQYF. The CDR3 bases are TGCAGTGCTAGAGCGCTCCCTGTAGGCACAGATACGCAGTATTTT.

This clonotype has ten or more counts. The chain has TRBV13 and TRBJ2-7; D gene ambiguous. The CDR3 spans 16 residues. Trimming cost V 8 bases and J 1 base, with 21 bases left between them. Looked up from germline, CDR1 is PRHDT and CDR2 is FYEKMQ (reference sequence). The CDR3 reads CASRYLSAGGSYEQYF. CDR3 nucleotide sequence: TGTGCCAGCCGCTATCTTTCGGCAGGTGGATCCTACGAGCAGTACTTC.

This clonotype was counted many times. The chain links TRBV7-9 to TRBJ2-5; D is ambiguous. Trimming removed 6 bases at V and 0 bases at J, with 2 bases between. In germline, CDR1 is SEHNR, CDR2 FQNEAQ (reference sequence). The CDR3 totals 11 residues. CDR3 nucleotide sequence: TGTGCCAGCAGGGACCAAGAGACCCAGTACTTC. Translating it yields CASRDQETQYF.